This T cell receptor beta chain was obtained from a study of blood T cell repertoires in COVID-19. Study-wide context: Some COVID-19 samples were acute and others convalescent; all came from the United States, Italy and Spain.

The CDR3 is made up of 14 amino acids. Germline V gene sequence: CDR1 SEHNR, CDR2 FQNEAQ (reference sequence). The V end lost 8 bases, the J end lost 3 bases, and 14 bases lay between the germline ends. Produced via immunoSEQ multiplex PCR; TCRdb's table is partial and in-frame only. The repertoire holds around 300,000 clones, with roughly 90% as singletons. The V and J genes are TRBV7-9 and TRBJ2-1, with TRBD2 as a possible D gene (6 bases). The receptor was isolated from a man between 50 and 59 years old with acute or convalescent COVID-19. Sequencing used peripheral blood. CDR3 residues: CASLAVAVYNEQFF. In DNA form, the CDR3 reads TGTGCCAGCCTCGCGGTAGCGGTCTACAATGAGCAGTTCTTC.